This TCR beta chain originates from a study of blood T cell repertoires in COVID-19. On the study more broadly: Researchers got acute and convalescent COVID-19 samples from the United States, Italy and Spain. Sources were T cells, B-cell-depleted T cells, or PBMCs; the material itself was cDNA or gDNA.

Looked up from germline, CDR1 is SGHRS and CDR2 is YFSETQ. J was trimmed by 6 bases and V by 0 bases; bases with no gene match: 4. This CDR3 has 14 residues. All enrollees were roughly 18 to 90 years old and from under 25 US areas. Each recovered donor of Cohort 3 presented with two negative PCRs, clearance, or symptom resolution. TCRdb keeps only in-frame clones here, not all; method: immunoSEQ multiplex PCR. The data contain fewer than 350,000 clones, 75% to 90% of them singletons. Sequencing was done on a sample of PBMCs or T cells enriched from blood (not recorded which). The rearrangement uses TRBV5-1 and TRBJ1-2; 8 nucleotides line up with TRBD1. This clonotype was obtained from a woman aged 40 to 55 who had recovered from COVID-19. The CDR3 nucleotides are TGCGCCAGCAGCTTGGAACAGGGGGTAGATGGCTACACCTTC. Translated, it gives CASSLEQGVDGYTF.